Below are 23 T cell receptor beta chains sequenced from a single sample in a study of blood T cell repertoires in COVID-19. Only in-frame clones appear in the TCRdb table, and some are missing; sequencing was by immunoSEQ multiplex PCR. The profile shows 390,000 or so clones, 86% of them singletons. Sequencing was performed on peripheral blood. Source of these receptors: a woman in her 30s with active or convalescent COVID-19.

This chain uses TRBV7-9 with TRBJ1-1; 8 bases line up with TRBD1. With V trimmed by 5 bases and J by 1 base, 6 bases remained unmatched. The V gene's germline CDR1 is SEHNR and CDR2 FQNEAQ (reference sequence). The CDR3 runs to 15 residues. CDR3 sequence reads: CASSRGQGSNTEAFF. CDR3 nucleotide sequence: TGTGCCAGCAGCAGAGGACAGGGTTCGAACACTGAAGCTTTCTTT.

V and J are TRBV9 and TRBJ2-3; 10 bases agree with TRBD2. This CDR3 spans 16 amino acids. CDR1 is SGDLS, CDR2 YYNGEE, per germline. J was trimmed by 2 bases and V by 4 bases; bases with no gene match: 7. CDR3 nucleotide sequence: TGTGCCAGCAGCATCGGACTAGCGGTCGTCACAGATACGCAGTATTTT. This gives the protein CASSIGLAVVTDTQYF. Drawing the rest from reference TRBV9 and TRBJ2-3, the complete variable domain is DSGVTQTPKHLITATGQRVTLRCSPRSGDLSVYWYQQSLDQGLQFLIQYYNGEERAKGNILERFSAQQFPDLHSELNLSSLELGDSALYFCASSIGLAVVTDTQYFGPGTRLTVL.

This chain connects TRBV19 to TRBJ2-3, with 10 bases lining up with TRBD2. The J segment lost 1 base and the V segment lost 8 bases, leaving 3 bases of the junction unmatched. Per the germline V gene, CDR1 is LNHDA and CDR2 is SQIVND (reference sequence). This CDR3 is 14 amino acids long. This CDR3 is CASGLADRTDTQYF. Here the CDR3 DNA reads TGTGCCAGTGGACTAGCGGATCGCACAGATACGCAGTATTTT.

This clone was observed once. The gene calls are TRBV15 and TRBJ2-7, with 8 bases aligning to TRBD1. There are 15 residues in the CDR3. From germline, CDR1 is LNHNV and CDR2 YYDKDF (reference sequence). The V and J ends lost 2 bases and 3 bases, in that order; junction bases with no gene match: 6. CDR3 sequence (DNA): TGTGCCACCAGCAGACCCGCCGACAGGGGCTACGAGCAGTACTTC. It codes for CATSRPADRGYEQYF.

This clone was seen only once. CDR3 amino acids: CASSQAMAHGTFYEQYF. In nucleotides, the CDR3 is TGCGCCAGCAGCCAAGCAATGGCCCACGGGACTTTCTACGAGCAGTACTTC. The genes are TRBV4-1 and TRBJ2-7; weak D call: TRBD2 (6 bases). The germline V gene has CDR1 MGHRA and CDR2 YSYEKL. Trimming left V 1 base short and J 3 bases short, with 19 bases between. This CDR3 contains 17 residues.

The gene calls are TRBV2 and TRBJ1-1, with unresolved D. This CDR3 comprises 12 residues. CDR1 and CDR2 from the germline V gene are SNHLY and FYNNEI. The V end lost 1 base, the J end lost 5 bases, and 5 bases lay between the germline ends. The CDR3 sequence: CASSEGRTEAFF. The CDR3 coding sequence is TGTGCCAGCAGTGAAGGGAGGACTGAAGCTTTCTTT.

The rearrangement links TRBV3-1 (or the pseudogene TRBV3-2) to TRBJ1-2, with 10 bases that match TRBD1. After removal of 2 bases from V and 4 bases from J, the junction contained 13 bases not matched to a gene. Germline lookup yields CDR1 LGHDT and CDR2 YNNKEL (reference sequence). CDR3 size: 18 residues. This CDR3 reads CASSQYNGDRGMGYGYTF. As DNA, the CDR3 is TGTGCCAGCAGCCAATATAACGGGGACAGGGGAATGGGCTATGGCTACACCTTC.

This rearrangement joins TRBV6-5 to TRBJ1-2; 8 bases line up with TRBD1. Germline V gene data show CDR1 as MNHEY and CDR2 as SVGAGI. J lost 8 bases, V lost 6 bases, and 11 bases had no gene match. The CDR3 has 14 residues. The CDR3, as DNA: TGTGCCAGCAGACAGACAGGGGAAGTGTGGGGCTACACCTTC. This sequence encodes CASRQTGEVWGYTF.

This sequence joins TRBV10-3 and TRBJ1-3; 8 nucleotides agree with TRBD1. The germline V gene has CDR1 ENHRY and CDR2 SYGVKD. The length of the CDR3 is 15 residues. Trimming removed 10 bases from V and 0 bases from J; junction bases left unmatched: 8. Here the CDR3 DNA reads TGTGCCAGCTCGGACAGGGAAAGCTCTGGAAACACCATATATTTT. It codes for CASSDRESSGNTIYF.

This chain links TRBV27 with TRBJ2-3, with 7 bases fitting TRBD2. The germline V gene encodes CDR1 MNHEY and CDR2 SMNVEV (reference sequence). J was trimmed by 10 bases and V by 5 bases; bases with no gene match: 6. The CDR3 totals 12 residues. For the CDR3, the DNA is TGTGCCAGCAGTCACCGACTAGCCGCGCAGTATTTT. Residues: CASSHRLAAQYF.

The genes are TRBV25-1 and TRBJ2-7; 8 nucleotides align to TRBD2. Germline V gives CDR1 MGHDK, CDR2 SYGVNS. This CDR3 comprises 14 residues. Losses at the gene ends were 3 bases for V and 0 bases for J; bases not matched to a gene: 1. CDR3 protein: CASSESGSSYEQYF. The DNA of the CDR3 is TGTGCCAGCAGTGAGAGCGGGAGCTCCTACGAGCAGTACTTC.

CDR3 coding DNA: TGTGCCTGGAGTCAGGGGGCGAAGGTCGCTGAAGCTTTCTTT. This codes for CAWSQGAKVAEAFF. The chain has TRBV30 and TRBJ1-1, with 8 bases that match TRBD1. This CDR3 has 14 amino acids. The V gene end was trimmed by 2 bases and the J gene end by 6 bases; junction bases not matched to a gene: 8. CDR1 is GTSNPN and CDR2 is SVGIG in the germline V gene (reference sequence).

The CDR3 nucleotides read TGTGCCAGCAGCCCCCGGCCTGCAGGGCCGAACACTGAAGCTTTCTTT. Protein product: CASSPRPAGPNTEAFF. The V gene is TRBV7-2, the J gene TRBJ1-1, with D tentatively TRBD1 (5 bases). Germline V gene lookup returns CDR1 SGHTA and CDR2 FQGNSA. CDR3 size: 16 residues. The germline V and J ends were trimmed by 5 bases and 1 base, with 17 bases remaining between them.

The chain joins TRBV6-5 to TRBJ2-2; TRBD1 might be the D (6 bases). Germline V gene data show CDR1 as MNHEY and CDR2 as SVGAGI. The CDR3 loop spans 15 amino acids. The V and J ends lost 6 bases and 0 bases respectively, with 11 bases between them. CDR3 DNA sequence: TGTGCCAGCAGGATAGGGACATCGAACACCGGGGAGCTGTTTTTT. It specifies CASRIGTSNTGELFF.

The CDR3 spells CASSPAQGSGPNYGYTF. Written as DNA, the CDR3 is TGTGCCAGCTCACCCGCACAGGGAAGCGGACCTAACTATGGCTACACCTTC. This sequence joins TRBV18 and TRBJ1-2, with D perhaps TRBD1 (6 bases). V lost 3 bases, J lost 0 bases, and 17 bases lay in between. Germline V CDR1 and CDR2: KGHSH, LQKENI. This CDR3 contains 17 residues.

The V and J genes are TRBV11-2 and TRBJ2-2, with 9 bases matching TRBD2. After removal of 10 bases from V and 4 bases from J, the junction contained 7 bases not matched to a gene. Germline CDR1 reads SGHAT; CDR2 reads FQNNGV. The CDR3 loop spans 14 amino acids. CDR3 residues: CAILLAGSTGELFF. The CDR3 region has the DNA TGTGCCATCCTCCTAGCGGGAAGCACCGGGGAGCTGTTTTTT.

As DNA, the CDR3 is TGTGCCAGCAGTTTAGGACTAGCCGGCACAGATACGCAGTATTTT. Translating gives CASSLGLAGTDTQYF. V is TRBV2 and J is TRBJ2-3, with 8 bases aligning to TRBD2. The V gene end was trimmed by 5 bases and the J gene end by 1 base; junction bases not matched to a gene: 5. The germline V gene has CDR1 SNHLY and CDR2 FYNNEI. The CDR3 sequence is 15 residues long.

This clone was observed a handful of times. V is TRBV12-3 or TRBV12-4 and J is TRBJ2-7; no firm D call. The CDR3 extends over 13 amino acids. V was trimmed by 5 bases and J by 1 base, leaving 9 bases between them. The chain's CDR3 is CASSPKTSYEQYF. For the CDR3, the DNA is TGTGCCAGCAGTCCCAAGACATCCTACGAGCAGTACTTC.

J is TRBJ2-7 and V is TRBV19; 7 positions agree with TRBD2. CDR3 size: 15 residues. CDR1 is LNHDA and CDR2 is SQIVND in the germline V gene (reference sequence). Trimming cost V 4 bases and J 5 bases; bases outside gene matches: 11. CDR3: CASSSSAGVPDEQYF. DNA of the CDR3: TGTGCCAGTAGTAGCAGCGCGGGGGTTCCCGACGAGCAGTACTTC.

This chain links TRBV7-9 with TRBJ2-3; 12 bases are a match to TRBD2. V trimming: 8 bases; J trimming: 4 bases; junction bases outside the gene matches: 4. This CDR3 is 14 amino acids long. CDR1 SEHNR and CDR2 FQNEAQ come from the germline V gene (reference sequence). CDR3 amino acids: CASASGGAPDTQYF. The DNA of the CDR3 is TGTGCCAGCGCTAGCGGGGGGGCCCCAGATACGCAGTATTTT.

V and J are TRBV3-1 (or the pseudogene TRBV3-2) and TRBJ1-6; D is uncertain. V dropped 1 base and J dropped 7 bases, with 14 bases sitting between them. The CDR3 covers 16 residues. Germline CDR1 and CDR2: LGHDT and YNNKEL (reference sequence). CDR3 sequence (DNA): TGTGCCAGCAGCCAAGCTTCGACTTCATCAAATTCACCCCTCCACTTT. Its translation is CASSQASTSSNSPLHF.

The chain is built from TRBV5-1 and TRBJ1-6, with a possible D match to TRBD1 (5 bases). V was shortened by 0 bases and J by 2 bases, with 9 bases between the two germline ends. The CDR3 sequence is 16 residues long. The germline CDR1 and CDR2 sequences are SGHRS and YFSETQ. The CDR3 sequence: CASSLAGGTYNSPLHF. CDR3 sequence (DNA): TGCGCCAGCAGCTTGGCGGGGGGAACCTATAATTCACCCCTCCACTTT.

V gene TRBV9 combines with J gene TRBJ2-6; unclear D gene. Between the trimmed V and J ends, which lost 4 bases and 0 bases, there was a span of 8 bases. Germline V gene sequence: CDR1 SGDLS, CDR2 YYNGEE. This CDR3 is built from 15 residues. The DNA of the CDR3 is TGTGCCAGCAGCCCTCGTCCCTCTGGGGCCAACGTCCTGACTTTC. It yields the protein CASSPRPSGANVLTF.